This TCR beta chain appears in the sequencing data of a study of blood T cell repertoires in COVID-19 (dated by TCRdb to the early 2020s). About the investigation overall: Collaborator samples came from the United States, Italy and Spain and covered acute and convalescent phases of COVID-19. The prospective study material was composed of cDNA or gDNA derived from T cells, B-cell-depleted T cells, or PBMCs. Subjects who had been exposed to COVID-19, were actively infected with it, or had recovered from it provided the deeply sampled blood TCRbeta repertoires that made up the dataset. The repertoires were made available in a free public database intended to serve as a resource for research on the immune response to SARS-CoV-2. Samples were obtained from the ongoing ImmuneRACE study (first 160 participants) and from 1,200 or so subjects provided by 6 global collaborators. Sample metadata almost always included a de-identified subject ID, COVID-19 status, age in years and sex. Where HLA class I and class II types were available, the types were taken from metadata supplied by the sample provider, not from assay-based typing. What the research found in general, with its limitations: How much clinical and demographic metadata was included differed by source and by participant, and the metadata was provided uncurated.

TCRbeta CDR3 regions were amplified from genomic DNA using the immunoSEQ Assay, a bias-controlled multiplex PCR. On the authors' methods: The number of nucleated cells in each sample was estimated by amplification of reference gene primers within the assay. To quantify the absolute abundance of each unique TCRbeta CDR3 rearrangement, sequence reads were collapsed and filtered. Productive Simpson clonality was computed per sample as the square root of Simpson's diversity index over productive rearrangements. Imported from immuneACCESS, the table was reduced by TCRdb to in-frame sequences with V and J called. These copies leave out some clones; in studies compared against another copy, an unresolved V gene accounts for under half, and the cause of the remainder is not known. The V and J calls and clone size come from that table; D and trimming were worked out from the DNA. Recorded for this sample are hundreds of thousands of clones; approximately 88% of them occurred a single time. The biggest ten clones account for more than 7.5% of the sample.

Turning to this clone: The specificity of this receptor is unknown. There are no base qualities to consult, and no much larger clone falls within one base.

Whole blood was collected in K2EDTA tubes by collaborating institutions according to the institutions' own protocols. For TCRbeta analysis, collaborators shipped samples as frozen whole blood, isolated PBMCs, or DNA extracted from either of those sample types. The CDR3 spans 16 residues, from the cysteine through the phenylalanine. The entry retains the CDR3 DNA only, 48 bases that are in frame from base 1. CDR1 LGHDT and CDR2 YNNKEL are derived from the germline V gene (reference sequence). Trimming leaves V shorter by 4 bases and J shorter by 7 bases, with the junction holding 12 bases beyond the gene matches.

Sample: peripheral blood. The chain couples TRBV3-1 (or the pseudogene TRBV3-2) to TRBJ1-2, and TRBD1 matches 10 of the central bases. This TCR was sampled from a man between 18 and 35 years old with active or convalescent COVID-19. The CDR3 protein is CASSRVPGQGIGGYTF. The nucleotides read TGTGCCAGCAGCCGAGTCCCGGGACAGGGGATCGGTGGCTACACCTTC.